The source of this TCR beta chain is a study of cytomegalovirus exposure and HLA in healthy donors (TCRdb year 2017). Study-wide context: In an earlier analysis of some 550 of the donors, 250 to 300 Gb of sequence data and some 120 million unique TCR beta sequences from some 170 million T cells were reported. Approximately 300 gigabases of sequencing data and tens of millions of unique TCR sequences made up an early release that covered 640 HLA-typed donors. Among the approximately 400 genotyped donors, under 90% belonged to the genetic ancestry cluster associated with self-reported Caucasian donors. The study was designed to test whether signatures of past pathogen exposure could be identified by cataloging public T cell receptors. Using immunosequencing, the study profiled T cell repertoires from fewer than 850 subjects and related those repertoires to cytomegalovirus serostatus. Along with the roughly 700-subject first cohort, a separate validation cohort of over 90 different subjects was used. To predict cytomegalovirus infection status, the study combined high-throughput TCR immunosequencing, statistical association of individual TCRs with disease status, and machine learning. A later analysis re-analyzed previously published TCR beta repertoires from approximately 700 donors and added high-resolution HLA genotyping to study TCR occurrence patterns. In the later analysis, no new phenotypic data were used to find candidate immune exposures; instead, reliance was placed on TCR beta sequences and their occurrence across donors. An earlier analysis of 587 of the donors applied high-throughput TCR beta sequencing to assess whether each TCR beta V gene segment acted as functional or pseudogenic. Donor age, sex, ethnicity and CMV serostatus were compiled alongside the repertoire data. Genome-wide SNP genotypes for about 65% of the 666 donors were used in a later genetic analysis, which treated that subset as a discovery cohort. Every discovery cohort repertoire had been produced on one sequencing platform. HLA typing included class I and class II loci at four-digit resolution. The number of typed donors differed by locus: 629-630 for A, B, C, DRB1 and DQB1; some 540 for DQA1; some 590 for DPA1; and around 470 for DPB1. A few DR-DQ haplotypes were handled as single units for association and clustering because linkage in the cohort was strong. Across under 500 genotyped donors of the cohort, an average of 235,054 unique TCR beta nucleotide sequences per donor were sequenced, and approximately 17% of those sequences were non-productive.

Receptor libraries were prepared by the immunoSEQ multiplex PCR assay. The multiplex PCR relied on a mix of 60 forward primers for TCR Vbeta segments and 13 reverse primers for TCR Jbeta segments. Amplification of the CDR3 region of rearranged TCR beta genes was performed with a multiplex PCR assay on genomic DNA. On the Illumina HiSeq System, the amplified TCR beta libraries were sequenced as 87-base-pair reads. In the original analysis: Across the 700 or so repertoires, a later analysis counted 80 million or so unique TCR beta chains, around 10 million of which were shared by at least two donors. Raw reads were error-corrected and collapsed into unique sequences with a nearest-neighbor algorithm that merged closely related sequences to remove PCR and sequencing errors. Alignment of CDR3 sequences to IMGT reference sequences was used to assign V, D and J gene segments. Each retained sequence needed at least a six-nucleotide match to both a V gene segment and a J gene segment. Rearrangements were called productive when the CDR3 lacked stop codons and stayed in frame with V and J; all others were non-productive. Following IMGT convention, CDR3 was defined as the stretch from the second conserved V-encoded cysteine to the conserved J-encoded phenylalanine. The earlier analysis of a few hundred of the donors excluded any sequence lacking an unambiguous match to a single V gene segment. An earlier analysis of 500 to 600 of the donors classified V segments as functional when productive rearrangements were above 56.7% and as segregating when the standard deviation between donors was above 5%. A statistical classification framework was built for diagnosing cytomegalovirus status from the catalog of TCR beta chain sequences. In a later analysis, V and J genes were assigned by comparing TCR nucleotide sequences against IMGT/GENE-DB human TR gene sequences. In a later analysis, CDR3 sequences and most-parsimonious VDJ recombination scenarios were assigned using the TCRdist pipeline. In a later analysis, every TCR beta chain was defined by the combination of its CDR3 amino acid sequence and its V-gene family, and reads without a unique V-gene family were dropped. A later analysis removed roughly 590 highly shared, low-generation-probability nucleotide sequences to deal with suspected cross-contamination and a sequencing artifact. A later analysis calculated a clonal expansion index for each public chain from normalized within-repertoire ranks of inferred template counts. A later analysis computed generation probabilities with a VDJ recombination model fitted to out-of-frame rearrangements, and checked the results against IGoR. A later analysis scored TCR-TCR, TCR-HLA and TCR-CMV co-occurrence with hypergeometric tests, applying a repertoire-size bias correction to TCR pairs. False discovery rates were estimated in a later analysis by permuting HLA or CMV assignments 20 times. In a later analysis, co-occurring TCRs were grouped with DBSCAN, and TCRdist sequence similarity was added when clustering was performed within HLA-allele-positive subsets. Co-occurrence clustering excluded repertoires with fewer than 30,000 or more than 120,000 public chains, plus five with anomalous nucleotide sharing. Held by TCRdb, this immuneACCESS table contains in-frame sequences only and omits some clones. Under half of the omission traces to an unresolved V gene where checked; the cause of the rest is unknown. Clone size and V and J calls were adopted from that table, with D and trimming inferred from the DNA. For this sample there are 200,000 to 250,000 clones; 78% appear just once. 3% to 4% of the sample comes from the top ten.

V and J are truncated by 10 bases and 0 bases respectively, leaving an intervening sequence of 16 bases. CDR1 and CDR2 (LNHDA, SQIVND) derive from the germline V gene (reference sequence). Including cysteine and phenylalanine, the CDR3 has 14 amino acids. Only the CDR3 DNA is retained, 42 bases long and in frame from the first base. Worth noting for this clone: The antigen it binds to is not known. No base quality information exists; no much larger clone differs at one position.

The cohort comprised 670 or so healthy bone marrow donors. At the time of sampling, every cohort member was nominally healthy, though immune exposures that went unrecorded were likely present. The donor tested CMV seronegative, placing the donor among the roughly 350 seronegative members of the cohort. Each donor provided a peripheral blood sample, and peripheral blood mononuclear cells were used for TCR beta sequencing. Genomic DNA extraction from the blood cell samples was performed with the Qiagen DNeasy Blood Extraction Kit. Study-level results and caveats: Because some donors lacked HLA typing at each locus, the association tests relied only on the typed subset. A cluster of highly shared sequence variants was judged likely to represent a technical artifact of the sequencing pipeline. Roughly uniform sequencing depth across donors was assumed in presence/absence analyses, although this assumption may not hold. Correlated functional status among segregating V segments might reflect linkage disequilibrium, but an unknown experimental factor could not be ruled out. Seventeen rarely observed V segments, including chromosome 9 orphons, were excluded from the earlier analysis of approximately 500 of the donors because counts were too low. In a later genetic analysis, a missense DCLRE1C variant was associated with V-gene and J-gene trimming of TCR beta chains, and the association was replicated in an independent cohort. CMV serostatus was the only immune exposure information available for the cohort. At a false discovery rate of 0.05, a later analysis linked 15,000 to 20,000 TCR beta sequences to specific HLA alleles. In a later analysis, most CMV-associated TCR beta chains were found to appear HLA-restricted, with HLA associations seemingly driven largely by CMV exposure. The 87-base-pair reads could not distinguish some IMGT-functional V segments, including TRBV6-2 and TRBV6-3, so those segments were excluded. A further reported finding was that TCR beta sequences accurately predicted the HLA-A and HLA-B alleles for most subjects in the first cohort. Most TCR sequences were seen in very few donors, while some public TCRs were found in many individuals. Cytomegalovirus status was reported to be diagnosed by the classifier with high specificity and sensitivity in both the original and validation cohorts. Strong co-occurrence of HLA alleles, especially DR and DQ, made assigning TCR associations to individual alleles difficult. In a later analysis, HLA-associated TCR beta chains showed more clonal expansion and lower generation probabilities than non-associated chains that were equally common. According to a later genetic analysis, donors in an Asian-associated ancestry cluster had fewer N-insertions in productive TCRs than the approximately 630-donor mean. In vitro tests confirmed that a few of the cytomegalovirus-associated TCR beta chains recognize cytomegalovirus antigens. According to a later analysis, parvovirus B19, influenza, CMV and Epstein-Barr virus appeared linked to several top co-occurrence clusters. The cohort was sequenced for TCR beta chains only, and without alpha or paired-chain data the features that could be detected were limited. In the study, about 150 TCR beta chains were listed as associated with cytomegalovirus. An earlier analysis of approximately 540 of the donors showed that most TCR beta V segments appeared in productive rearrangements either about 87% or about 30% of the time, which broadly matched IMGT annotations. In a later analysis, the rate of TCR association differed among HLA loci, with DRB1 alleles having the most associated TCRs and HLA-C alleles having the fewest. It was suggested by the authors that the approach could potentially be generalized to other disease states and immunological phenotypes.

The chain joins TRBV19 to TRBJ2-7, and TRBD1 may be the D gene, going by 5 matching bases. Sequences were obtained from PBMCs. The clonotype comes from a male donor in good health and CMV-seronegative. The CDR3 sequence is CATKRQSSSYEQYF. The nucleotide sequence reads TGTGCCACCAAACGACAGTCCAGCTCCTACGAGCAGTACTTC.